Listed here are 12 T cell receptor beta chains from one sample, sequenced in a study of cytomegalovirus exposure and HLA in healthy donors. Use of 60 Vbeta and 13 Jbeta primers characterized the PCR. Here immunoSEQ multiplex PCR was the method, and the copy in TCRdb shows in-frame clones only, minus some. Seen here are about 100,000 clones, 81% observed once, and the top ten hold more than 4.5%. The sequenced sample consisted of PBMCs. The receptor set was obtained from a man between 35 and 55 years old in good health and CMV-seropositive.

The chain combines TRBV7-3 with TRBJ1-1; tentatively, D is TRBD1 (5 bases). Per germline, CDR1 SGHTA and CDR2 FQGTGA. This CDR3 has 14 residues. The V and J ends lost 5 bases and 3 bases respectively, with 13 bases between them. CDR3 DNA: TGTGCCAGCAGCACGTTGGGGGGAGACACTGAAGCTTTCTTT. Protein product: CASSTLGGDTEAFF.

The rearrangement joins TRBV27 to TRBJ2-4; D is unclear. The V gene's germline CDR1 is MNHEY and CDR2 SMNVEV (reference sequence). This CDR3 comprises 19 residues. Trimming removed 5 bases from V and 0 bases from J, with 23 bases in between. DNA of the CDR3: TGTGCCAGCAGTCTAAACCCCCCACAGCCGAGTGGAGCCAAAAACATTCAGTACTTC. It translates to CASSLNPPQPSGAKNIQYF.

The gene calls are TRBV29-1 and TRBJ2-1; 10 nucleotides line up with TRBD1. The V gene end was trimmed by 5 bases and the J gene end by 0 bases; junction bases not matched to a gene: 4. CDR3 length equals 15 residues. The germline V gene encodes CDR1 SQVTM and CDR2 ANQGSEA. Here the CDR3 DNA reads TGCAGCGTTTTTGGACAGGGGGGCTCCTACAATGAGCAGTTCTTC. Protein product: CSVFGQGGSYNEQFF.

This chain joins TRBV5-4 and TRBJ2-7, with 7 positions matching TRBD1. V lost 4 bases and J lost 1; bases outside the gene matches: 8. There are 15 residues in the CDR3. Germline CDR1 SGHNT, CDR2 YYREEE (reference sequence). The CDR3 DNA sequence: TGTGCCAGCAGCGCCGGGACAGATCTTTCCTACGAGCAGTACTTC. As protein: CASSAGTDLSYEQYF.

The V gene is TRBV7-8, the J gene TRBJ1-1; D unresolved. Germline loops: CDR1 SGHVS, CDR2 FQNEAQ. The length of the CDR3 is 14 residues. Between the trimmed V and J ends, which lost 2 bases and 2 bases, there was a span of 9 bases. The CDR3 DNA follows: TGTGCCAGCAGCTTACAGGTGGTTAACACTGAAGCTTTCTTT. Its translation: CASSLQVVNTEAFF.

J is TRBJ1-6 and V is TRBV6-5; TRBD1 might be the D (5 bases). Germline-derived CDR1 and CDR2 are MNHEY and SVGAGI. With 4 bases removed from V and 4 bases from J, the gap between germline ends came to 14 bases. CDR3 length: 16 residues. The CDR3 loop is CASSLSQGWYNSPLHF. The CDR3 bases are TGTGCCAGCAGTTTGTCCCAGGGTTGGTATAATTCACCCCTCCACTTT.

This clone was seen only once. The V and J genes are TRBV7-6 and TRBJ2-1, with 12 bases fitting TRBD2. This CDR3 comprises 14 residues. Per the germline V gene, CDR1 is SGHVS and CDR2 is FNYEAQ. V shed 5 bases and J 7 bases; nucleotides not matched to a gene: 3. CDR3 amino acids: CASSPSGGANEQFF. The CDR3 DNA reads TGTGCCAGCAGCCCTAGCGGGGGGGCTAATGAGCAGTTCTTC.

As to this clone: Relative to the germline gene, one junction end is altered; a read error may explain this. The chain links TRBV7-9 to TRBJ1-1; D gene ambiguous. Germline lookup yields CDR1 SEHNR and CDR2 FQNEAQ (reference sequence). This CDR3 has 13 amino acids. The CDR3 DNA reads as TGTTCCAGCAGCTCCCCACCCCGGGCTGAAGCTTTCTTT. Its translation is CSSSSPPRAEAFF.

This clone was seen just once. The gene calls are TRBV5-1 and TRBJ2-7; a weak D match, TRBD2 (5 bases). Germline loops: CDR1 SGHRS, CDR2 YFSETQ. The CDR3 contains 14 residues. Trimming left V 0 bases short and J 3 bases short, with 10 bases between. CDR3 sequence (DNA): TGCGCCAGCAGCTTGGCCGGGGATCGCTACGAGCAGTACTTC. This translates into CASSLAGDRYEQYF.

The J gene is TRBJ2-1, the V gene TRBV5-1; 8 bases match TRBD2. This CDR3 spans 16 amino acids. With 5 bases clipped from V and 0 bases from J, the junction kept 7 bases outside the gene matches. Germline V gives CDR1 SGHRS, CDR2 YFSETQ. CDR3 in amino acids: CASSIGAGGSYNEQFF. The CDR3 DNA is TGCGCCAGCAGTATTGGGGCGGGAGGCTCCTACAATGAGCAGTTCTTC.

This chain's CDR3 is CASSLVLAGEQYF. The CDR3 DNA reads TGTGCCAGCAGTTTAGTACTAGCAGGCGAGCAGTACTTC. The chain uses TRBV28 and TRBJ2-7; D perhaps matches TRBD2 (6 bases). Trimming took 2 bases from V and 6 from J, leaving 11 bases between them. The V gene's germline CDR1 is MDHEN and CDR2 SYDVKM. There are 13 residues in the CDR3.

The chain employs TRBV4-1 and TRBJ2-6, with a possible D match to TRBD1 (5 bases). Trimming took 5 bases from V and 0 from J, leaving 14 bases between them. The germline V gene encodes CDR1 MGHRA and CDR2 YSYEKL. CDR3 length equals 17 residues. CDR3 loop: CASSSRGASSGANVLTF. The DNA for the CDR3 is TGCGCCAGCAGCTCTAGGGGCGCTAGCTCTGGGGCCAACGTCCTGACTTTC.